This T cell receptor beta chain is from a study of T cells in Graves' hyperthyroidism and ophthalmopathy. CDR1 and CDR2 (germline): MNHEY, SMNVEV (reference sequence). Unmatched junction bases numbered 1, after V lost 4 bases and J lost 6 bases. This CDR3 has 13 amino acids. Overall study findings and caveats: Expanded thyroid clonotypes (above 0.001) were mostly also found in blood. The model anticipated ophthalmopathy a median approximately six months pre-onset.

TCR beta CDR3 sequences were amplified from RNA transcripts. The TCR CDR3 first-round RT-PCR relied on the HTBI primer set. TCRdb reanalysed the multiplex PCR reads using MiXCR and keeps one entry per CDR3 protein. The sample lists about 640,000 distinct CDR3 sequences; around 21% were seen once. A word on this clonotype: Its cognate antigen is unknown.

Sequences were obtained from blood. The receptor was derived from a man aged 25 to 40 with Graves' ophthalmopathy. This rearrangement joins TRBV27 to TRBJ2-4, with TRBD1 matching over 9 bases. The CDR3 loop is CASSWGQGNIQYF. The CDR3 DNA is TGTGCCAGCAGTTGGGGACAGGGAAACATTCAGTACTTC.